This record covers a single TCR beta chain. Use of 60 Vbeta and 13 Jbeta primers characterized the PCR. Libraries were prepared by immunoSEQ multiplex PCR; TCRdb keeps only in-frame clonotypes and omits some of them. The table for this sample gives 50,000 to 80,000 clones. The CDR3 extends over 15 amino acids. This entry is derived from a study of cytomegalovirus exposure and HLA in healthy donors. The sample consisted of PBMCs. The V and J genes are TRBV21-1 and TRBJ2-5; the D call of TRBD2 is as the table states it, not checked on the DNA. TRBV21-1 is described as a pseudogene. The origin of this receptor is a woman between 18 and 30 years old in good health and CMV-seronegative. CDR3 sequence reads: CASSLRTSHVETQYF. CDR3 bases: TGTGCCAGCAGCCTCCGGACTAGCCACGTTGAGACCCAGTACTTC.